This TCR beta chain is from a study of T cell therapy after organ transplantation. V lost 5 bases and J 9 bases, leaving 11 bases between the germline ends. This CDR3 spans 12 amino acids. The germline gives CDR1 MDHEN, CDR2 SYDVKM. As concerns this clone: Antigen unknown.

Sequencing used immunoSEQ multiplex PCR; TCRdb keeps in-frame clones, though not all of them. The table records some 47,000 clones, about 95% of them present only once. This sample comprised CD8+ T cells from blood, obtained before autologous CMV-specific T cell therapy. The clonotype comes from a human patient who had received a solid organ transplant and had CMV disease. The chain is built from TRBV28 and TRBJ2-1; D not resolved. CDR3: CASSTSLGEQFF. As DNA, the CDR3 is TGTGCCAGCAGTACCTCCCTTGGTGAGCAGTTCTTC.